Listed below are T cell receptor beta chains from one sample, sequenced in a study of blood T cell repertoires in COVID-19. Assay used: immunoSEQ multiplex PCR; TCRdb lists only in-frame clones, some missing. The data hold about 160,000 clones, with about 90% observed a single time. The sequencing input was peripheral blood. These receptors were obtained from a man older than 75 with acute or convalescent COVID-19. Each CDR3 is given with its conserved first and last residue. D genes are given only for firm matches. Rows may omit the clone size; those that give it use once, few, many or a size class.

v_gene: TRBV3-1/TRBV3-2
d_gene: -
abundance: -
j_gene: TRBJ2-7
len: 14
CDR3nt: TGTGCCAGCAGCCAAGGGGGAGTTACCTACGAGCAGTACTTC
CDR3aa: CASSQGGVTYEQYF

v_gene: TRBV9
d_gene: TRBD2
abundance: few
j_gene: TRBJ2-3
len: 17
CDR3nt: TGTGCCAGCAGCGTAGTTGGTAGCGGGGGGGCCGGAGATACGCAGTATTTT
CDR3aa: CASSVVGSGGAGDTQYF

v_gene: TRBV3-1/TRBV3-2
d_gene: -
abundance: -
j_gene: TRBJ1-2
len: 13
CDR3nt: TGTGCCAGCAGCCTCAGACCGGGGGTAGGCTACACCTTC
CDR3aa: CASSLRPGVGYTF

v_gene: TRBV6-5
d_gene: -
abundance: -
j_gene: TRBJ2-2
len: 15
CDR3nt: TGTGCCGGTTCCTCTGGAGTCTCGAACACCGGGGAGCTGTTTTTT
CDR3aa: CAGSSGVSNTGELFF

v_gene: TRBV30
d_gene: -
abundance: -
j_gene: TRBJ2-7
len: 12
CDR3nt: TGTGCCTGGAGTACGGACTCTTACGAGCAGTACTTC
CDR3aa: CAWSTDSYEQYF

v_gene: TRBV3-1/TRBV3-2
d_gene: -
abundance: -
j_gene: TRBJ2-7
len: 13
CDR3nt: TGTGCCAGCAGCCAAGTTCGGGGCTACGAGCAGTACTTC
CDR3aa: CASSQVRGYEQYF

v_gene: TRBV25-1
d_gene: -
abundance: -
j_gene: TRBJ1-2
len: 15
CDR3nt: TGTGCCAGCAGTAGCACCAGGGGCGATAACTATGGCTACACCTTC
CDR3aa: CASSSTRGDNYGYTF

v_gene: TRBV7-2
d_gene: -
abundance: few
j_gene: TRBJ1-6
len: 15
CDR3nt: TGTGCCAGCAGCTTAGTAGTGTCTGGAGGTTCACCCCTCCACTTT
CDR3aa: CASSLVVSGGSPLHF

v_gene: TRBV29-1
d_gene: TRBD1
abundance: -
j_gene: TRBJ1-2
len: 14
CDR3nt: TGCAGCGTTGGGACAGGGGTCGGAAACTATGGCTACACCTTC
CDR3aa: CSVGTGVGNYGYTF

v_gene: TRBV18
d_gene: -
abundance: -
j_gene: TRBJ1-1
len: 12
CDR3nt: TGTGCCAGCTCACCTTCGGGACATGAAGCTTTCTTT
CDR3aa: CASSPSGHEAFF

v_gene: TRBV29-1
d_gene: TRBD1
abundance: -
j_gene: TRBJ2-3
len: 18
CDR3nt: TGCAGCGTTGACTATTTTATTAGCCGGGACAGGGGGCCGGATACGCAGTATTTT
CDR3aa: CSVDYFISRDRGPDTQYF

v_gene: TRBV2
d_gene: TRBD1
abundance: -
j_gene: TRBJ2-7
len: 14
CDR3nt: TGTGCCAGCAGTGGGACAGGGGGGATGTACGAGCAGTACTTC
CDR3aa: CASSGTGGMYEQYF

v_gene: TRBV28
d_gene: TRBD1
abundance: -
j_gene: TRBJ1-4
len: 14
CDR3nt: TGTGCCAGCCGTCCTTCGACAGGGAGAGAAAAACTGTTTTTT
CDR3aa: CASRPSTGREKLFF

v_gene: TRBV5-4
d_gene: -
abundance: -
j_gene: TRBJ2-3
len: 14
CDR3nt: TGTGCCAGCAGCGGCGGGGGCGCGGCAGATACGCAGTATTTT
CDR3aa: CASSGGGAADTQYF

v_gene: TRBV5-5
d_gene: -
abundance: -
j_gene: TRBJ1-6
len: 15
CDR3nt: TGTGCCAGCAGCTTATGGGCCGTACCGAATTCACCCCTCCACTTT
CDR3aa: CASSLWAVPNSPLHF

v_gene: TRBV2
d_gene: TRBD1
abundance: -
j_gene: TRBJ2-6
len: 16
CDR3nt: TGTGCCAGCAGTGAGACAGGGGATCGTAGGGCCAACGTCCTGACTTTC
CDR3aa: CASSETGDRRANVLTF

v_gene: TRBV28
d_gene: -
abundance: -
j_gene: TRBJ1-2
len: 17
CDR3nt: TGTGCCAGCAGTTTCCCCTCTACAACGCGGAATAACTATGGCTACACCTTC
CDR3aa: CASSFPSTTRNNYGYTF

v_gene: TRBV15
d_gene: -
abundance: few
j_gene: TRBJ2-1
len: 17
CDR3nt: TGTGCCACCAGCACCAGAGGACAGACTCGCTCCTACAATGAGCAGTTCTTC
CDR3aa: CATSTRGQTRSYNEQFF

v_gene: TRBV12-3/TRBV12-4
d_gene: -
abundance: -
j_gene: TRBJ1-2
len: 12
CDR3nt: TGTGCCAGCAGTTTGGCGGTCTATGGCTACACCTTC
CDR3aa: CASSLAVYGYTF

v_gene: TRBV2
d_gene: TRBD1
abundance: -
j_gene: TRBJ1-4
len: 15
CDR3nt: TGTGCCAGCAGTAGCGGACAGGGGATTGGTGAAAAACTGTTTTTT
CDR3aa: CASSSGQGIGEKLFF

v_gene: TRBV2
d_gene: -
abundance: -
j_gene: TRBJ1-2
len: 14
CDR3nt: TGTGCCAGCAGTAGGGACAACCGTGAGCGTGGCTACACCTTC
CDR3aa: CASSRDNRERGYTF

v_gene: TRBV2
d_gene: -
abundance: -
j_gene: TRBJ1-6
len: 17
CDR3nt: TGTGCCAGCAAACCGTCGGCAGGGTTGTCCTATAATTCACCCCTCCACTTT
CDR3aa: CASKPSAGLSYNSPLHF

v_gene: TRBV5-3
d_gene: -
abundance: few
j_gene: TRBJ2-7
len: 12
CDR3nt: TGTGCCAGAGGCGGAGGGGACCACGAGCAGTACTTC
CDR3aa: CARGGGDHEQYF

v_gene: TRBV27
d_gene: -
abundance: -
j_gene: TRBJ2-7
len: 17
CDR3nt: TGTGCCAGCAGTTTGACGCTCGGACAGAGACGACCCTACGAGCAGTACTTC
CDR3aa: CASSLTLGQRRPYEQYF

v_gene: TRBV5-1
d_gene: -
abundance: -
j_gene: TRBJ1-1
len: 15
CDR3nt: TGCGCCAGCAGCAAGGAAGCGCAAAAAAACACTGAAGCTTTCTTT
CDR3aa: CASSKEAQKNTEAFF

v_gene: TRBV7-9
d_gene: TRBD2
abundance: -
j_gene: TRBJ2-1
len: 14
CDR3nt: TGTGCCAGCAAAAGACGACTAGCGGACAACGAGCAGTTCTTC
CDR3aa: CASKRRLADNEQFF

v_gene: TRBV9
d_gene: TRBD2
abundance: -
j_gene: TRBJ2-3
len: 15
CDR3nt: TGTGCCAGCAGCGCTAGCGGGAGAGGGGCAGATACGCAGTATTTT
CDR3aa: CASSASGRGADTQYF

v_gene: TRBV3-1/TRBV3-2
d_gene: TRBD1
abundance: -
j_gene: TRBJ2-1
len: 15
CDR3nt: TGTGCCAGCAGCCTTCCGGACAGGTCCTACAATGAGCAGTTCTTC
CDR3aa: CASSLPDRSYNEQFF

v_gene: TRBV10-2
d_gene: TRBD1
abundance: -
j_gene: TRBJ1-5
len: 16
CDR3nt: TGCGCCAGCAGTGAGCAGGGGGCTTTTAGCAATCAGCCCCAGCATTTT
CDR3aa: CASSEQGAFSNQPQHF

v_gene: TRBV7-2
d_gene: TRBD2
abundance: -
j_gene: TRBJ2-7
len: 19
CDR3nt: TGTGCCAGCAGCTTAGTTTGGACGGGAGCGGGGGGGCCGTTCGACGAGCAGTACTTC
CDR3aa: CASSLVWTGAGGPFDEQYF

v_gene: TRBV19
d_gene: -
abundance: -
j_gene: TRBJ1-2
len: 12
CDR3nt: TGTGCCAGTAAGGAGGAGGGAAATGGCTACACCTTC
CDR3aa: CASKEEGNGYTF

v_gene: TRBV24-1
d_gene: -
abundance: -
j_gene: TRBJ2-1
len: 12
CDR3nt: TGTGCCACTAGTGAAAACAGGTATGAGCAGTTCTTC
CDR3aa: CATSENRYEQFF

v_gene: TRBV5-4
d_gene: TRBD1
abundance: -
j_gene: TRBJ2-7
len: 13
CDR3nt: TGTGCCAGCAGCTTACAGGGGATTGGGGAGCAGTACTTC
CDR3aa: CASSLQGIGEQYF

v_gene: TRBV5-1
d_gene: -
abundance: -
j_gene: TRBJ2-5
len: 12
CDR3nt: TGCGCCAGCAGCTTGGAGCTAGAGACCCAGTACTTC
CDR3aa: CASSLELETQYF

v_gene: TRBV28
d_gene: -
abundance: -
j_gene: TRBJ1-2
len: 13
CDR3nt: TGTGCCAGCAGTTTGGCAGGAGGCTATGGCTACACCTTC
CDR3aa: CASSLAGGYGYTF

v_gene: TRBV27
d_gene: TRBD1
abundance: -
j_gene: TRBJ1-6
len: 14
CDR3nt: TGTGCCAGCAGATTGACAGGGAACAATTCACCCCTCCACTTT
CDR3aa: CASRLTGNNSPLHF

v_gene: TRBV12-3/TRBV12-4
d_gene: -
abundance: -
j_gene: TRBJ1-2
len: 12
CDR3nt: TGTGCCAGCAGTTTGACCCTCGGGGGCTACACCTTC
CDR3aa: CASSLTLGGYTF

v_gene: TRBV3-1/TRBV3-2
d_gene: -
abundance: -
j_gene: TRBJ1-5
len: 16
CDR3nt: TGTGCCAGCAGCCAAGGGGCTCTTTATAGCAATCAGCCCCAGCATTTT
CDR3aa: CASSQGALYSNQPQHF

v_gene: TRBV3-1/TRBV3-2
d_gene: -
abundance: -
j_gene: TRBJ1-6
len: 14
CDR3nt: TGTGCCAGCAGCTGGACAGTTGAAAATTCACCCCTCCACTTT
CDR3aa: CASSWTVENSPLHF

v_gene: TRBV20-1
d_gene: TRBD1
abundance: -
j_gene: TRBJ2-7
len: 11
CDR3nt: TGCAGTGCTAGAGATTTCCCAGGGGGTTACTTC
CDR3aa: CSARDFPGGYF